This T cell receptor beta chain was sequenced in a study of Ad26.COV2.S vaccination and SARS-CoV-2 variants. Specified treatment: some 20 received Ad26.COV2.S at low or high dose, single or two shots; several received placebo; per-sample allocation not given. Collection of the samples took place on day 63 after the first injection of vaccine or placebo. Trimming stripped 8 bases from V and 3 bases from J, with 11 bases between. The germline V gene encodes CDR1 SEHNR and CDR2 FQNEAQ (reference sequence). The CDR3 contains 12 residues. The assay was immunoSEQ multiplex PCR, and TCRdb's table has in-frame clones only and misses some. This table holds roughly 320,000 clones, roughly 87% found once.

The origin of this receptor is a person between 18 and 65 years old who received the Ad26.COV2.S COVID-19 vaccine or a placebo. This specimen was peripheral blood, taken in a trial of Ad26.COV2.S vaccine versus placebo. This rearrangement joins TRBV7-9 to TRBJ2-7; D perhaps matches TRBD1 (6 bases). CDR3: CASSTGSYEQYF. The CDR3 region has the DNA TGTGCCAGCTCCACAGGGAGCTACGAGCAGTACTTC.